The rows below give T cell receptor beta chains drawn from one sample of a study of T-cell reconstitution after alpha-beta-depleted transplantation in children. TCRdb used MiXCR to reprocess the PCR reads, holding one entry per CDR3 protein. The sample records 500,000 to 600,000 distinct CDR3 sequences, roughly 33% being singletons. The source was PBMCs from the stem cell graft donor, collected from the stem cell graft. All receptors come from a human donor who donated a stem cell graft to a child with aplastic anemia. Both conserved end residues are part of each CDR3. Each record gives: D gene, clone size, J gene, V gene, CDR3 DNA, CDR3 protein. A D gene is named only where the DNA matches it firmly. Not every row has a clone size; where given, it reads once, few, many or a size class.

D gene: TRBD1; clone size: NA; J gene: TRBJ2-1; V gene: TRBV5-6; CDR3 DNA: TGTGCCAGCAGCCAGGGACAGTCTCCAACCAATGAGCAGTTCTTC; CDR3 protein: CASSQGQSPTNEQFF
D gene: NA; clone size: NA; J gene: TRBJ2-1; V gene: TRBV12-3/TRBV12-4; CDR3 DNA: TGTGCCAGCAGTTTGCTAGCTGTAGGACCTAGCTCCTACAATGAGCAGTTCTTC; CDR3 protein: CASSLLAVGPSSYNEQFF
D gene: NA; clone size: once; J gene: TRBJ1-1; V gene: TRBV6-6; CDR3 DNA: TGTGCCAGCATTACCGGGACATCCTCTGAAGCTTTCTTT; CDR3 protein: CASITGTSSEAFF
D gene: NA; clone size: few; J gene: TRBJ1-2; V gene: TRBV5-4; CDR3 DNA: TGTGCCAGCAGCGAGGCCCCGGGCGACTATGGCTACACCTTC; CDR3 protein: CASSEAPGDYGYTF
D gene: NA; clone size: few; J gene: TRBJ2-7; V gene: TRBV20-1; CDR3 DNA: TGCAGTGCTAGAGATATCTTGAGGGAGGTGCCGTACTTC; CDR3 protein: CSARDILREVPYF
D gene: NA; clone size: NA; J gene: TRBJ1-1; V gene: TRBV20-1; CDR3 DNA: TGCAGTGACGCGGCACCACACCACGCTGAAGCTTTCTTT; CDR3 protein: CSDAAPHHAEAFF
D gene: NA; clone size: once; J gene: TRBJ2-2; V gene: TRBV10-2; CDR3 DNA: TGCGCCAGCAGTGCGGCGAGGAACACCGGGGAGCTGTTTTTT; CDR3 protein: CASSAARNTGELFF
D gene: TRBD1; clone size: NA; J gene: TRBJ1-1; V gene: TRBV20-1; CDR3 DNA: TGCAGTGCTAGAGAGGTTACAGGGGGCAAAGCTTTCTTT; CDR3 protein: CSAREVTGGKAFF
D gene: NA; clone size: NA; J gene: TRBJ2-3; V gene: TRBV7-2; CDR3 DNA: TGTGCCAGCAGCTTAGCCCACCCAGATACGCAGTATTTT; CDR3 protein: CASSLAHPDTQYF
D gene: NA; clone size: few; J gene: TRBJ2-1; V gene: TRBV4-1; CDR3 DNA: TGCGCCAGCAGCCAAGATACGGTGGGTCACAGCAGCATCTCCTACAATGAGCAGTTCTTC; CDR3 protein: CASSQDTVGHSSISYNEQFF
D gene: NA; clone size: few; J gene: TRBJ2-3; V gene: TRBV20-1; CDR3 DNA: TGCAGTGCCAGCGGACTTGGGTACTCAGACACAGATACGCAGTATTTT; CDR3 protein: CSASGLGYSDTDTQYF
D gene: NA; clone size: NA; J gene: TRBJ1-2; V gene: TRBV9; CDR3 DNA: TGTGCCAGCAGCGTAGGACTGGGAGCTGGCTACACCTTC; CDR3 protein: CASSVGLGAGYTF
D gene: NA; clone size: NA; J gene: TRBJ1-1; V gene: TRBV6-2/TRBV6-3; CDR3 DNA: TGTGCCTCGCGGGGTGCGAACACTGAAGCTTTCTTT; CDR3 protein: CASRGANTEAFF
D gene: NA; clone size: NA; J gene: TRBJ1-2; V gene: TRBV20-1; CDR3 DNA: TGCAGTGCTAGAGCTCCCCCGCATGGCTACACCTTC; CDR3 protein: CSARAPPHGYTF
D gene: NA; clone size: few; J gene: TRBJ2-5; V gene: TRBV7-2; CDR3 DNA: TGTGCCAGCAGCCCAGGGGGCGGGAGGTACCAAGAGACCCAGTACTTC; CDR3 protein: CASSPGGGRYQETQYF
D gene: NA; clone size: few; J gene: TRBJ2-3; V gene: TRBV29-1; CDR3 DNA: TGCAGCGTTGAAGAGGACATTGATAGCACAGATACGCAGTATTTT; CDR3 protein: CSVEEDIDSTDTQYF
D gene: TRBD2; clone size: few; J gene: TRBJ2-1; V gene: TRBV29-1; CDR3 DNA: TGCAGCGTTGATGGGACTAGCGGGATAGGATCTGAGCAGTTCTTC; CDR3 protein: CSVDGTSGIGSEQFF
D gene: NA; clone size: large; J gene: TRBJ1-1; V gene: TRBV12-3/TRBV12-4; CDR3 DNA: TGTGCCAGCAGTTTTCCCGATAGGGACACTGAAGCTTTCTTT; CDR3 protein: CASSFPDRDTEAFF
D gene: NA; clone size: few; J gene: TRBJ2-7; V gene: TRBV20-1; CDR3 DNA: TGCAGTGCTAGAAGCCAGGACAGATCCTACGAGCAGTACTTC; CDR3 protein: CSARSQDRSYEQYF
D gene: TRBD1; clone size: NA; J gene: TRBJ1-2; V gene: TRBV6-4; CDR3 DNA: TGTGCCAGCAGTGACGGGACAGCGGATGGCTACACCTTC; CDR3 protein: CASSDGTADGYTF
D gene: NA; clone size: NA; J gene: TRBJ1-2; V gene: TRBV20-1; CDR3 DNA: TGCAGTGCTAGAGTTGGCAGGGATTTTTGGGACTATGGCTACACCTTC; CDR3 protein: CSARVGRDFWDYGYTF
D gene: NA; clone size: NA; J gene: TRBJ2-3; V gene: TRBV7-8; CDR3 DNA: TGTGCCAGCAAGGAGACCACAGATACGCAGTATTTT; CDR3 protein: CASKETTDTQYF
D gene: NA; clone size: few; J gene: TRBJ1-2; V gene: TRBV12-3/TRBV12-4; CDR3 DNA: TGTGCCAGCAGTTTAGGGACAGCAGACTATGGCTACACCTTC; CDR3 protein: CASSLGTADYGYTF
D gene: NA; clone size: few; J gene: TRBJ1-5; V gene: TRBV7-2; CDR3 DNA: TGTGCCAGCAGCTTAATGAACCTAGTCAATCAGCCCCAGCATTTT; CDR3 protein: CASSLMNLVNQPQHF
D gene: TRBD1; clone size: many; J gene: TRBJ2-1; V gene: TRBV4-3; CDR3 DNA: TGCGCCAGCAGCCAAGGACCGACAGGGTACAATGAGCAGTTCTTC; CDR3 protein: CASSQGPTGYNEQFF
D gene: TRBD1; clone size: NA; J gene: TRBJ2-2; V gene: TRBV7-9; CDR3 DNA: TGTGCCAGCACGTACAGGGGATCCGGGGAGCTGTTTTTT; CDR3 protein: CASTYRGSGELFF
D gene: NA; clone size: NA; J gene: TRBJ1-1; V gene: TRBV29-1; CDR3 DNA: TGCAGCGTTGTCCCCGGGGACACTGAAGCTTTCTTT; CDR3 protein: CSVVPGDTEAFF
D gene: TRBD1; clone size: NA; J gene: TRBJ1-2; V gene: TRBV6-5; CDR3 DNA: TGTGCCAGCAGTTGGCAGGGGGGAAATGGCTACACCTTC; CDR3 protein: CASSWQGGNGYTF
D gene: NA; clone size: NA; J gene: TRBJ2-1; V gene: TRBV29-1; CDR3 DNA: TGCAGCGTTGAAGATCGGTCGGCTCGCCACTACAATGAGCAGTTCTTC; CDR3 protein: CSVEDRSARHYNEQFF
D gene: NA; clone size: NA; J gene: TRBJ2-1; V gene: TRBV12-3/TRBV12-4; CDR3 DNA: TGTGCCAGCAGCTTTGATCCGGGTCAAGTCTACAATGAGCAGTTCTTC; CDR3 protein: CASSFDPGQVYNEQFF
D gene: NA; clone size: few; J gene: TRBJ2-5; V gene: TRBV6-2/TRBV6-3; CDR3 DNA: TGTGCCAGCAGTTACGAAGAGACCCAGTACTTC; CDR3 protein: CASSYEETQYF
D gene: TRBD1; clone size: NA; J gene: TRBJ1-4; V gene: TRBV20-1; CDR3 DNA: TGCAGTGCGAAGACAACTTTTTCGGACAGGCCTCGTAATGAAAAACTGTTTTTT; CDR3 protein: CSAKTTFSDRPRNEKLFF
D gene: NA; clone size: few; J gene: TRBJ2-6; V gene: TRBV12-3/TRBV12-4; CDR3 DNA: TGTGCCAGCAGTTACGACGGCCGCACTCTATCCGGGGCCAACGTCCTGACTTTC; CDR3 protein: CASSYDGRTLSGANVLTF
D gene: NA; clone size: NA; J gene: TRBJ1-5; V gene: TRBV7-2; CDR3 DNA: TGTGCCAGCAGCCCCGTAGGCAGGAACAATCAGCCCCAGCATTTT; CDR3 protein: CASSPVGRNNQPQHF
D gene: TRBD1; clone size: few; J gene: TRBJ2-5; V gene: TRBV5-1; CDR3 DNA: TGCGCCAGCAGCGGCGGCGACAGGGTTGGTGAGACCCAGTACTTC; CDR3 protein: CASSGGDRVGETQYF
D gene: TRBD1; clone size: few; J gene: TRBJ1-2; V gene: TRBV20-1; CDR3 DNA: TGCAGTGCTGAACAGGGGCCGGGGGGCTACACCTTC; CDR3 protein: CSAEQGPGGYTF
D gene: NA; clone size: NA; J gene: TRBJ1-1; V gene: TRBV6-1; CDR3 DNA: TGTGCCAGCAGTGTTGACGGTATGAACACTGAAGCTTTCTTT; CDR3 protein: CASSVDGMNTEAFF
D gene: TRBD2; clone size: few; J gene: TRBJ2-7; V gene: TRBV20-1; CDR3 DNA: TGCAGTGCCCCGGGACTAGCTCTCTACGAGCAGTACTTC; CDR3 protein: CSAPGLALYEQYF